This TCR beta chain was captured in a study of tumor-infiltrating lymphocytes in localized non-small cell lung cancer (dated by TCRdb to about 2021). In terms of the full investigation: Several histologies were represented in the cohort, which also included both smokers and never-smokers as well as patients whose samples were collected after neoadjuvant chemotherapy. The overall ICON cohort was composed of around 150 surgical patients with localized non-small cell lung cancer whose tumors were resected. A total of more than 50 patients were part of the paired comparison of immunoSEQ T-cell fraction between tumor and uninvolved lung. Each patient provided resected tumor tissue plus uninvolved lung tissue from the same patient, with the uninvolved lung tissue described as non-adjacent to the tumor. TCR sequencing was one of several integrated assays, alongside flow cytometry, multiplex immunofluorescence, RNA-seq, exome sequencing and proteomics, applied to the same patients. The paper's findings and limits, for the study overall: Because different pieces of the same tissue were used for different assays, technical variation could not be separated from intratumor heterogeneity. Consistent with immunofluorescence CD3 counts, TCRbeta sequencing supported greater T cell infiltration in tumors than in uninvolved lung tissue. Tumor T-cell fraction from TCR sequencing was not associated with recurrence-free survival (p = 0.61). Assay coverage varied across patients depending on available tissue quantity, so only a subset of the cohort had TCR sequencing. No difference in TCR-derived T-cell fraction was observed between the flow cytometry-defined immunotypes IM1 (good prognosis) and IM2 (poor prognosis).

This clone was observed a single time. The target of this receptor is not known. No base quality values were provided; no much bigger clone lies one nucleotide off. The immunoSEQ assay used for TCR sequencing gave the T-cell fraction in both tumor and uninvolved lung tissue. The published analysis was carried out like this. To analyze survival, patients were divided into a high T-cell fraction group (upper tertile) and a low T-cell fraction group (lower two tertiles), and the two groups were compared using a log-rank test. A signed-rank test was used to check for differences in T-cell fraction between paired tumor and uninvolved lung. Held by TCRdb, this immuneACCESS table contains in-frame sequences only and omits some clones. Under half of the omission traces to an unresolved V gene where checked; the cause of the rest is unknown. Clone size and the V and J calls come from that table; the DNA yielded D and trimming. The sample table holds about 9,900 clones, of which approximately 77% were seen once. The ten largest clones represent around 21% of the sample.

From its cysteine to its phenylalanine, the CDR3 spans 13 amino acids. Just CDR3 DNA is preserved here, 39 bases in frame from base 1. The trim is 2 bases for V and 5 bases for J, with a gap of 9 bases between the germline ends. As encoded in the germline V gene, CDR1 is SNHLY while CDR2 is FYNNEI. Enrollment in ICON was initiated in early 2016, and the last patient was enrolled in September 2018. A subcohort of under 90 patients provided fresh tumor and matched uninvolved tissue for in-depth immune analyses, with TCR sequencing among those analyses. TCR sequencing was performed on DNA isolated from bulk tissue, without cell sorting.

Sequences were obtained from lung tumor tissue. The chain was built from TRBV2 and TRBJ2-5; the D gene cannot be resolved reliably. The sequence came from a human donor with non-small cell lung cancer. Here is the DNA: TGTGCCAGCAGTGAATCCCAGACGGAGACCCAGTACTTC. Its translation reads: CASSESQTETQYF.